The clone carrying this T cell receptor (beta chain) was detected a few times. Its specificity is unknown. These data belong to a study of cytomegalovirus exposure and HLA in healthy donors. There were likely unrecorded immune exposures, though donors were nominally healthy when sampled. The V and J ends lost 0 bases and 3 bases respectively, with 10 bases between them. The CDR3 covers 14 residues. CDR1 SGHNT and CDR2 YYREEE come from the germline V gene (reference sequence). Findings and caveats of the study: The study labeled more than 150 TCR beta chains cytomegalovirus-associated. V- and J-gene trimming of TCR beta was linked (in a later analysis) to a missense DCLRE1C variant.

Researchers ran the PCR with 60 Vbeta and 13 Jbeta primers. Profiling relied on immunoSEQ multiplex PCR, and the TCRdb table lists in-frame clones only, not all of them. The sample shows about 120,000 clones, roughly 80% of them seen only once. This receptor was identified in a woman in her thirties or forties in good health and CMV-seronegative. The chain links TRBV5-4 to TRBJ2-7; a weak D match, TRBD2 (6 bases). The sequenced sample consisted of PBMCs. The CDR3 loop reads CASSLGGAVYEQYF. CDR3 sequence (DNA): TGTGCCAGCAGCTTGGGCGGGGCGGTCTACGAGCAGTACTTC. Full variable domain (outside the CDR3, taken from reference TRBV5-4 and TRBJ2-7): ETGVTQSPTHLIKTRGQQVTLRCSSQSGHNTVSWYQQALGQGPQFIFQYYREEENGRGNFPPRFSGLQFPNYSSELNVNALELDDSALYLCASSLGGAVYEQYFGPGTRLTVT.